There are many counts of the clone carrying this T cell receptor beta chain. The antigen is unknown. The data are from a study of T cells in Graves' hyperthyroidism and ophthalmopathy. General study points: Ophthalmopathy and stable hyperthyroidism were separated by a 13 V-J model.

The CDR3 runs 14 residues. The germline gives CDR1 DFQATT, CDR2 SNEGSKA (reference sequence). V was cut by 6 bases and J by 0 bases, with 14 bases left in between. The source material, RNA transcripts, was used to amplify TCR beta CDR3 regions. First-round RT-PCR of the TCR CDR3 relied on the HTBI primer set. Each CDR3 protein gets one entry after TCRdb re-called the multiplex PCR reads with MiXCR. The sample lists 550,000 to 700,000 distinct CDR3 sequences; more than 45% were seen once. The chain is built from TRBV20-1 and TRBJ1-2; the D is unclear. The TCR comes from an adult woman with Graves' disease, either hyperthyroidism or ophthalmopathy (not recorded which). Sequences were obtained from peripheral blood or thyroid tissue (not recorded which). Here the CDR3 reads CSAAADYANYGYTF. The CDR3, as DNA: TGCAGTGCCGCCGCAGACTATGCTAACTATGGCTACACCTTC.